The entry that follows covers one TCR beta chain sequence. Its antigen remains unknown. A much bigger clone sits one base away, suggesting this may be a read error. This sample was included in a study of T cells in Graves' hyperthyroidism and ophthalmopathy. It was RNA transcripts that yielded the amplified TCR beta CDR3 regions. With the HTBI primer set, the TCR CDR3 went through a first round of RT-PCR. TCRdb independently ran MiXCR on the multiplex PCR reads; one entry per CDR3 protein. Of hundreds of thousands of distinct CDR3 sequences listed, 45% are singletons. CDR3 length: 15 amino acids. Germline V gives CDR1 SNHLY, CDR2 FYNNEI. Germline trimming cut 6 bases from V and 1 base from J; bases unmatched to any gene: 8. Reasons for excluding patients were uncontrolled infection, other autoimmune disease, pregnancy or lactation. Overall study findings and caveats: By a 13 V-J model, ophthalmopathy was set apart from stable hyperthyroidism.

The source is an adult man with Graves' disease, either hyperthyroidism or ophthalmopathy (not recorded which). The sequenced sample consisted of peripheral blood or thyroid tissue (not recorded which). The chain joins TRBV2 to TRBJ2-7; 8 bases agree with TRBD2. The CDR3 spells CASSLSGSASYEQYF. CDR3 bases: TGTGCCAGCAGCTTGAGCGGGAGCGCGTCCTACGAGCAGTACTTC.